The 9 T cell receptor beta chains below all came from one sample that was sequenced in a study of PD-L1 blockade in urothelial cancer. Time point reported: peripheral blood 6 weeks after treatment start. Sequencing was performed with immunoSEQ multiplex PCR; in TCRdb, only in-frame clones are kept and a portion is missing. The sample shows about 120,000 clones, approximately 90% of them seen only once. Specimen: PBMCs, collected around atezolizumab (anti-PD-L1) treatment. The receptors derive from a man aged 60 to 75 with urothelial cancer.

This chain uses TRBV4-3 with TRBJ1-5; no definite D call. The CDR3 has 17 amino acids. The germline gives CDR1 LGHNA, CDR2 YSLEER. The V and J ends lost 0 bases and 4 bases respectively, with 16 bases between them. CDR3 in amino acids: CASSQDWAFGGNQPQHF. DNA of the CDR3: TGCGCCAGCAGCCAAGATTGGGCTTTTGGAGGGAATCAGCCCCAGCATTTT.

This rearrangement joins TRBV5-1 to TRBJ2-1, with a tentative D call TRBD1 (6 bases). V dropped 0 bases and J dropped 5 bases, with 18 bases sitting between them. Germline-derived CDR1 and CDR2 are SGHRS and YFSETQ. This CDR3 is 17 amino acids long. The CDR3 sequence: CASSLGNTGWRDNEQFF. The CDR3 bases are TGCGCCAGCAGCTTGGGAAATACAGGGTGGCGGGACAATGAGCAGTTCTTC.

The chain recombines TRBV5-1 with TRBJ2-3, with 10 bases matching TRBD2. Trimming took 0 bases from V and 2 from J; bases not matched to a gene: 6. Per the germline V gene, CDR1 is SGHRS and CDR2 is YFSETQ. This CDR3 is 17 amino acids long. The CDR3 nucleotides are TGCGCCAGCAGCTTGGAATCTAGCGGGGGCTACACAGATACGCAGTATTTT. It translates to CASSLESSGGYTDTQYF.

This chain connects TRBV11-2 to TRBJ2-2; 9 nucleotides agree with TRBD2. Germline V gene data show CDR1 as SGHAT and CDR2 as FQNNGV. This CDR3 contains 18 residues. V lost 6 bases and J lost 0; bases outside the gene matches: 11. The CDR3 sequence is CASRLTWLAGTNTGELFF. DNA of the CDR3: TGTGCCAGCAGACTTACATGGCTAGCGGGAACGAACACCGGGGAGCTGTTTTTT.

The CDR3, as DNA: TGTGCCAGCAGCTTCCGGGAGCGCTACAATGAGCAGTTCTTC. Protein product: CASSFRERYNEQFF. The chain has TRBV6-6 and TRBJ2-1; maybe TRBD2 (6 bases). Trimming pared 6 bases from V and 3 bases from J, leaving 12 bases between. There are 14 residues in the CDR3. Germline CDR1 reads MNHNY; CDR2 reads SVGAGI (reference sequence).

The gene calls are TRBV28 and TRBJ2-7, with a tentative D call TRBD2 (5 bases). CDR1 and CDR2 (germline): MDHEN, SYDVKM. Trimming removed 2 bases at V and 3 bases at J, with 26 bases between. CDR3 length: 19 residues. DNA for the CDR3: TGTGCCAGCAGTTTAGGGTACACCCCCCAGCGGTCCAACTTCTACGAGCAGTACTTC. Its protein is CASSLGYTPQRSNFYEQYF.

The V call is TRBV7-9, the J call TRBJ1-1; D is possibly TRBD1 (6 bases). Per the germline V gene, CDR1 is SEHNR and CDR2 is FQNEAQ (reference sequence). Trimming left V 1 base short and J 1 base short, with 22 bases between. This CDR3 is built from 19 residues. The CDR3 is CASSLVGGGIGVGNTEAFF. CDR3 DNA: TGTGCCAGCAGCTTAGTAGGGGGGGGTATCGGGGTGGGGAACACTGAAGCTTTCTTT.

CDR3 nucleotides: TGTGCCAGTAGTATAGATCCGACAGTTTTTGGAGCTTTCTTT. It is translated as CASSIDPTVFGAFF. The V gene is TRBV19, the J gene TRBJ1-1; D perhaps matches TRBD1 (5 bases). Germline-derived CDR1 and CDR2 are LNHDA and SQIVND (reference sequence). The CDR3 is 14 amino acids. The V end lost 0 bases, the J end lost 10 bases, and 15 bases lay between the germline ends. Filled out from reference TRBV19 and TRBJ1-1, the complete variable domain reads DGGITQSPKYLFRKEGQNVTLSCEQNLNHDAMYWYRQDPGQGLRLIYYSQIVNDFQKGDIAEGYSVSREKKESFPLTVTSAQKNPTAFYLCASSIDPTVFGAFFGQGTRLTVV.

The rearrangement joins TRBV4-2 to TRBJ2-5, with 11 bases lining up with TRBD1. Germline CDR1 and CDR2: LGHNA and YNFKEQ. J was trimmed by 5 bases and V by 1 base; bases with no gene match: 9. CDR3 size: 17 residues. CDR3 nucleotide sequence: TGTGCCAGCAGCCAAGGGGCGGACAGGGGGCGGAGTGAGACCCAGTACTTC. It encodes CASSQGADRGRSETQYF.